A single sample is the source of the 24 T cell receptor beta chains below, sequenced in a study of blood T cell repertoires in COVID-19. Method: immunoSEQ multiplex PCR; TCRdb's copy keeps in-frame clones and lacks some. The data contain fewer than 200,000 clones, around 86% of them seen just once; the ten biggest clones take up about 8.3%. Sequenced sample: peripheral blood. These receptors all come from a woman between 65 and 79 years old with COVID-19, enrolled during active disease.

J is TRBJ2-7 and V is TRBV7-8, with 8 bases lining up with TRBD1. With V trimmed by 5 bases and J by 1 base, 10 bases remained unmatched. The length of the CDR3 is 16 residues. Germline values: CDR1 SGHVS, CDR2 FQNEAQ. CDR3 bases: TGTGCCAGCAGCCCCAGGGGGCAGCTAGATTCCTACGAGCAGTACTTC. It yields the protein CASSPRGQLDSYEQYF.

The chain recombines TRBV4-1 with TRBJ1-1; 9 nucleotides match TRBD1. Trimming at V came to 4 bases and at J to 3 bases, leaving 3 bases not matched to a gene. Germline CDR1 and CDR2: MGHRA and YSYEKL. This CDR3 is 14 amino acids long. The DNA of the CDR3 is TGCGCCAGCAGCCGGGACAGGGATGACACTGAAGCTTTCTTT. Residues: CASSRDRDDTEAFF.

The V call is TRBV19, the J call TRBJ2-3, with 8 bases identical to TRBD2. This CDR3 is 16 amino acids long. J gave up 2 bases and V 3 bases, and 7 bases lay outside the gene matches. CDR1 is LNHDA, CDR2 SQIVND, per germline (reference sequence). CDR3 loop: CASSISGRGNTDTQYF. As DNA, the CDR3 is TGTGCCAGTAGTATCTCCGGGAGGGGAAACACAGATACGCAGTATTTT.

This chain joins TRBV10-3 and TRBJ1-2; 7 positions match TRBD1. The CDR3 extends over 13 amino acids. Trimming removed 2 bases from V and 8 bases from J; junction bases left unmatched: 5. Germline lookup yields CDR1 ENHRY and CDR2 SYGVKD. CDR3 sequence: CAISEDRAGGYTF. CDR3 coding DNA: TGTGCCATCAGTGAGGACAGGGCGGGAGGCTACACCTTC.

The chain joins TRBV7-2 to TRBJ2-3; 7 positions agree with TRBD2. CDR3 length equals 15 residues. The ends lost 6 bases at V and 6 bases at J; junction bases unmatched: 12. Germline V gives CDR1 SGHTA, CDR2 FQGNSA. The CDR3 protein is CASSGLVGLGDTQYF. The CDR3 nucleotides are TGTGCCAGCAGTGGACTAGTGGGGTTGGGGGATACGCAGTATTTT.

The CDR3 loop is CAWETGPSGYTF. For the CDR3, the DNA is TGTGCCTGGGAGACAGGGCCTAGTGGCTACACCTTC. The V gene is TRBV30, the J gene TRBJ1-2, with 7 bases aligning to TRBD1. CDR1 and CDR2 from the germline V gene are GTSNPN and SVGIG (reference sequence). The trim removed 5 bases at V and 7 bases at J, leaving 7 bases unmatched. CDR3 size: 12 residues.

This clone was counted once. The V call is TRBV5-6, the J call TRBJ2-1; D ambiguous. Trimming left V 1 base short and J 8 bases short, with 10 bases between. Germline lookup yields CDR1 SGHDT and CDR2 YYEEEE. This CDR3 contains 13 residues. The CDR3 loop reads CASSLTGIDEQFF. The CDR3 DNA reads as TGTGCCAGCAGCTTGACCGGTATCGATGAGCAGTTCTTC.

The rearrangement joins TRBV7-9 to TRBJ1-5, with a tentative D call TRBD1 (6 bases). The CDR3 totals 14 residues. CDR1 and CDR2 (germline): SEHNR, FQNEAQ (reference sequence). Trimming removed 4 bases from V and 4 bases from J, with 11 bases in between. This CDR3 is CASSSTGSNQPQHF. Here the CDR3 DNA reads TGTGCCAGCAGCTCAACAGGGAGTAATCAGCCCCAGCATTTT. The entire variable domain, with the rest obtained from reference TRBV7-9 and TRBJ1-5, is as follows: DTGVSQNPRHKITKRGQNVTFRCDPISEHNRLYWYRQTLGQGPEFLTYFQNEAQLEKSRLLSDRFSAERPKGSFSTLEIQRTEQGDSAMYLCASSSTGSNQPQHFGDGTRLSIL.

The chain recombines TRBV29-1 with TRBJ2-1; D not certain. V was shortened by 8 bases and J by 2 bases, with 10 bases between the two germline ends. CDR1 is SQVTM and CDR2 is ANQGSEA in the germline V gene. The CDR3 length is 12 residues. The CDR3 DNA reads as TGCAGCTACGACTTAGCCTACAATGAGCAGTTCTTC. Protein product: CSYDLAYNEQFF.

This chain connects TRBV7-9 to TRBJ1-1, with 7 bases identical to TRBD1. The J segment lost 5 bases and the V segment lost 2 bases, leaving 2 bases of the junction unmatched. The CDR3 covers 13 residues. Germline CDR1 is SEHNR and CDR2 is FQNEAQ (reference sequence). The CDR3 sequence: CASSLQDRTEAFF. The CDR3 nucleotides are TGTGCCAGCAGCTTACAGGACAGGACTGAAGCTTTCTTT. The full variable domain, completed using reference TRBV7-9 and TRBJ1-1, is DTGVSQNPRHKITKRGQNVTFRCDPISEHNRLYWYRQTLGQGPEFLTYFQNEAQLEKSRLLSDRFSAERPKGSFSTLEIQRTEQGDSAMYLCASSLQDRTEAFFGQGTRLTVV.

J is TRBJ2-3 and V is TRBV6-5; 9 nucleotides align to TRBD1. Germline CDR1 MNHEY, CDR2 SVGAGI. This CDR3 comprises 14 residues. The junction had 12 bases not matched to a gene; V was cut back by 7 bases and J by 10 bases. In DNA form, the CDR3 reads TGTGCCAGCACCCTCTCCGGGACAGGGCTTCCGCAGTATTTT. Its translation is CASTLSGTGLPQYF.

V usage is TRBV18 and J usage is TRBJ1-2; TRBD1 is a possible D gene (5 bases). This CDR3 contains 17 residues. V was cut by 1 base and J by 0 bases, with 15 bases left in between. Germline assignment: CDR1 KGHSH and CDR2 LQKENI. The CDR3 region is CASSPQVTADSNYGYTF. DNA of the CDR3: TGTGCCAGCTCACCACAAGTGACAGCAGATTCTAACTATGGCTACACCTTC.

The chain carries TRBV3-1 (or the pseudogene TRBV3-2) and TRBJ2-5; possibly TRBD2 for D (5 bases). Trimming pared 4 bases from V and 5 bases from J, leaving 14 bases between. CDR3 size: 14 residues. Per the germline V gene, CDR1 is LGHDT and CDR2 is YNNKEL (reference sequence). CDR3 sequence (DNA): TGTGCCAGCAGCCTGAACATACTAGGGGAGACCCAGTACTTC. Translation gives CASSLNILGETQYF.

The chain joins TRBV9 to TRBJ2-7; D call uncertain. Germline CDR1 and CDR2: SGDLS and YYNGEE. Trimming stripped 3 bases from V and 3 bases from J, with 13 bases between. The CDR3 contains 14 residues. The CDR3 DNA is TGTGCCAGCAGCGCGTCTGGCGGAAGCTACGAGCAGTACTTC. Translating gives CASSASGGSYEQYF.

This chain uses TRBV27 with TRBJ1-2, with D possibly matching TRBD1 (5 bases). There are 14 residues in the CDR3. Germline V gene lookup returns CDR1 MNHEY and CDR2 SMNVEV (reference sequence). Deletions cut 2 bases from V and 6 bases from J, with 13 bases between. CDR3 protein: CASSLQGRTNGYTF. The CDR3 bases are TGTGCCAGCAGTTTACAGGGAAGAACTAATGGCTACACCTTC.

This rearrangement joins TRBV28 to TRBJ1-2, with a weak D call TRBD1 (5 bases). The V end was cut by 6 bases, the J end by 4 bases, with 12 bases between. Germline assignment: CDR1 MDHEN and CDR2 SYDVKM. The CDR3 spans 13 residues. In DNA, the CDR3 is TGTGCCAGCAGCCAACAGGTTACCTATGGCTACACCTTC. Translating gives CASSQQVTYGYTF.

The rearrangement uses TRBV3-1 (or the pseudogene TRBV3-2) and TRBJ1-2; TRBD1 agrees at 9 bases. From germline, CDR1 is LGHDT and CDR2 YNNKEL (reference sequence). This CDR3 region has 16 residues. V lost 4 bases to trimming and J lost 4 bases; unmatched junction nucleotides: 10. In nucleotides, the CDR3 is TGTGCCAGCAGCCTGGGGGTGGGACAGGGATTCTATGGCTACACCTTC. As protein: CASSLGVGQGFYGYTF.

The count of this clone is one. The chain couples TRBV9 to TRBJ2-7, with 14 bases matching TRBD2. J lost 6 bases, V lost 4 bases, and 12 bases had no gene match. CDR3 size: 17 residues. Per germline, CDR1 SGDLS and CDR2 YYNGEE. The CDR3 reads CASSPRGLAGAMGEQYF. The CDR3 nucleotides read TGTGCCAGCAGCCCCCGGGGACTAGCGGGAGCGATGGGCGAGCAGTACTTC.

V usage is TRBV6-5 and J usage is TRBJ1-3; maybe TRBD1 (6 bases). V was trimmed by 6 bases and J by 4 bases, leaving 16 bases between them. Germline assignment: CDR1 MNHEY and CDR2 SVGAGI. This CDR3 has 15 residues. CDR3: CASSVGQTYGNTIYF. DNA for the CDR3: TGTGCCAGCAGCGTTGGACAGACTTACGGAAACACCATATATTTT.

This clone was counted once. The gene calls are TRBV11-2 and TRBJ2-5; tentative D call: TRBD2 (5 bases). The CDR3 covers 14 residues. Germline V lookup: CDR1 SGHAT, CDR2 FQNNGV. The V and J ends lost 5 bases and 9 bases respectively, with 19 bases between them. The CDR3 sequence: CASSPSGGLWAQYF. Written as DNA, the CDR3 is TGTGCCAGCAGCCCAAGCGGAGGACTGTGGGCCCAGTACTTC.

This chain links TRBV10-2 with TRBJ1-2; TRBD1 matches at 7 bases. V lost 7 bases to trimming and J lost 5 bases; unmatched junction nucleotides: 10. CDR1 WSHSY and CDR2 SAAADI come from the germline V gene. The CDR3 loop spans 14 amino acids. Written as DNA, the CDR3 is TGCGCCAGCAAATCGACAGGGTCAGGTTATGGCTACACCTTC. Encoded protein: CASKSTGSGYGYTF.

This clone was detected only once. This chain uses TRBV27 with TRBJ2-1; 10 positions agree with TRBD1. CDR1 is MNHEY and CDR2 is SMNVEV in the germline V gene (reference sequence). This CDR3 region has 17 residues. V trimming: 5 bases; J trimming: 4 bases; junction bases outside the gene matches: 11. The CDR3 coding sequence is TGTGCCAGCAGTGCGAGATCGACAGGGGGCCATTACAATGAGCAGTTCTTC. It yields the protein CASSARSTGGHYNEQFF.

The chain is built from TRBV27 and TRBJ2-2, with D unclear. The CDR3 is made up of 14 amino acids. Germline lookup yields CDR1 MNHEY and CDR2 SMNVEV (reference sequence). With 6 bases removed from V and 1 base from J, the gap between germline ends came to 9 bases. The CDR3 DNA is TGTGCCAGCAGCCCCTACCAGAACACCGGGGAGCTGTTTTTT. It yields the protein CASSPYQNTGELFF.

V and J are TRBV5-1 and TRBJ2-7; perhaps TRBD1 as D (6 bases). This CDR3 has 15 residues. V was shortened by 2 bases and J by 3 bases, with 15 bases between the two germline ends. CDR1 is SGHRS and CDR2 is YFSETQ in the germline V gene. CDR3: CASSFEGAGVYEQYF. The CDR3 nucleotides are TGCGCCAGCAGCTTCGAGGGCGCAGGGGTCTACGAGCAGTACTTC. The variable domain in full, with the rest retrieved from reference TRBV5-1 and TRBJ2-7, is KAGVTQTPRYLIKTRGQQVTLSCSPISGHRSVSWYQQTPGQGLQFLFEYFSETQRNKGNFPGRFSGRQFSNSRSEMNVSTLELGDSALYLCASSFEGAGVYEQYFGPGTRLTVT.